The T cell receptor (beta chain) described here comes from a study of regulatory T cells in long-lasting Graves disease. With iRepertoire HTBI primers and Arm-PCR of CDR3 regions, TCR beta libraries were built. TCRdb re-derived calls from the multiplex PCR reads in MiXCR, one entry per CDR3 protein. The table shows approximately 350,000 distinct CDR3 sequences, with roughly 20% occurring only once. Time point here: persistent/refractory GD, antithyroid drugs over 5 years with positive TRAb. Isolated PBMC RNA provided the starting material for the TCR library. Turning to this clonotype: Its target is not known.

General observations from the study: More public clonotypes were shared by persistent patients (around 3,000) than by new patients (roughly 870).

This TCR came from a woman in her forties with Graves disease. The material sequenced was peripheral blood mononuclear cells (PBMCs), taken when the disease was refractory, from a patient treated with antithyroid drugs.

The chain's CDR3 is CASSLGSGSGADTQYF. CDR3 sequence (DNA): TGCGCCAGCAGCTTGGGGAGCGGGAGTGGCGCAGATACGCAGTATTTT. The chain is built from TRBV5-1 and TRBJ2-3, with TRBD2 matching over 8 bases. Germline CDR1 SGHRS, CDR2 YFSETQ. V trimming: 0 bases; J trimming: 4 bases; junction bases outside the gene matches: 7. This CDR3 spans 16 amino acids.